This T cell receptor beta chain derives from a study of neurological immune-mediated disorders. In this sample, this clonotype turned up many times. The CDR3 covers 13 residues. Per the germline V gene, CDR1 is SGHTA and CDR2 is FQGTGA. Trimming removed 1 base at V and 1 base at J, with 4 bases between. The cDNA came from 5'RACE, which used 10-nucleotide random UMIs. Over 200 million TCR-beta sequences, together covering 15-18 subjects, were produced by every individual sequencing run that was carried out. TCRdb processed the 5' RACE reads anew with MiXCR; each CDR3 protein has one entry. The table records about 24,000 distinct CDR3 sequences, over 10% of them present only once. Time point indicated: technical triplicate 1. For the sorted libraries, 1 million CD4+ or CD8+ T cells were used.

The sequence was collected from a female donor with HTLV-1-associated myelopathy (HAM/TSP). The source material was CD4+ T cells from blood. The chain links TRBV7-3 to TRBJ1-1; D is ambiguous. CDR3 DNA sequence: TGTGCCAGCAGCTTAAACGGGAACACTGAAGCTTTCTTT. It is translated as CASSLNGNTEAFF.